The clone carrying this TCR beta chain appeared a few times. Its antigen is still unknown. This entry belongs to a study of cytomegalovirus exposure and HLA in healthy donors. Study conclusions and caveats: One variant, a missense change in DCLRE1C, was linked in a later analysis to TCR beta V- and J-gene trimming. Sequencing likely generated an artifact that appeared as a cluster of highly shared sequence variants.

In the PCR, 60 Vbeta and 13 Jbeta primers were used. TCRdb's table, derived via immunoSEQ multiplex PCR, lists solely in-frame clones and lacks some. The table includes about 150,000 clones, over 60% detected once. V was clipped by 0 bases and J by 8 bases, with 6 bases between them. The germline gives CDR1 LGHNT, CDR2 FRNRAP. The CDR3 runs to 12 residues. This clonotype originated in a man between 40 and 49 years old in good health and CMV-seropositive. The chain couples TRBV12-5 to TRBJ2-3, with a possible D match to TRBD1 (6 bases). The sample consisted of PBMCs. In DNA, the CDR3 is TGTGCTAGTGGTTTGGTACAGGGTACGCAGTATTTT. Its protein is CASGLVQGTQYF.